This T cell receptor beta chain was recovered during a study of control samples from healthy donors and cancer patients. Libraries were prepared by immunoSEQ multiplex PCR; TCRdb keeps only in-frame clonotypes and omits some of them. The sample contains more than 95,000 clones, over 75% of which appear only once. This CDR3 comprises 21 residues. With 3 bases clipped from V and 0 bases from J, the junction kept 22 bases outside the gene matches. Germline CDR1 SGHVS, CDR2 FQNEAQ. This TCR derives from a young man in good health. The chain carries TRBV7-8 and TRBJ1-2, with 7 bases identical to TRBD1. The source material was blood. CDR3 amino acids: CASSLGGLTGSEPLPNYGYTF. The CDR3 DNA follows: TGTGCCAGCAGCTTGGGGGGGTTGACAGGGTCCGAACCCCTTCCTAACTATGGCTACACCTTC.